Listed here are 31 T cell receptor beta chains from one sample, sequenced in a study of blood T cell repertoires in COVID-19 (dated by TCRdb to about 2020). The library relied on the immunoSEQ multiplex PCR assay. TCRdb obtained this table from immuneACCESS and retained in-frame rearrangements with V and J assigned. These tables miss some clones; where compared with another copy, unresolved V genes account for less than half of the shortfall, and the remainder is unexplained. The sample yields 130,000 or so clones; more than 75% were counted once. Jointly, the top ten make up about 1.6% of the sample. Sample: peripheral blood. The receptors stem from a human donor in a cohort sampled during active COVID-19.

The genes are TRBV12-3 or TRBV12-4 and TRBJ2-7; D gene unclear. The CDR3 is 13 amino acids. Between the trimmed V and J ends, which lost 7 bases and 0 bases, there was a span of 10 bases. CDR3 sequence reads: CASTISYSYEQYF. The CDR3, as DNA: TGTGCCAGCACCATATCCTACTCCTACGAGCAGTACTTC.

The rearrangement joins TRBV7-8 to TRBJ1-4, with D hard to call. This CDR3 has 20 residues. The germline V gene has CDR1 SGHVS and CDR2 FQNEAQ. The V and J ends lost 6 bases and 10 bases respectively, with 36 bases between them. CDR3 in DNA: TGTGCCAGCAGTACAAATATGGATTTTGGATCGCGAGGTCACTCGGGAAAACTGTTTTTT. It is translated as CASSTNMDFGSRGHSGKLFF.

CDR3 sequence (DNA): TGTGCCAGCAGTCCGGGAGCCAACTATGGCTACACCTTC. This encodes CASSPGANYGYTF. This sequence joins TRBV2 and TRBJ1-2; D is unresolved. Germline V gene sequence: CDR1 SNHLY, CDR2 FYNNEI. The CDR3 sequence is 13 residues long. V was pared by 5 bases and J by 2 bases, with 9 bases between. Together with reference TRBV2 and TRBJ1-2, the CDR3 gives the full variable domain: EPEVTQTPSHQVTQMGQEVILRCVPISNHLYFYWYRQILGQKVEFLVSFYNNEISEKSEIFDDQFSVERPDGSNFTLKIRSTKLEDSAMYFCASSPGANYGYTFGSGTRLTVV.

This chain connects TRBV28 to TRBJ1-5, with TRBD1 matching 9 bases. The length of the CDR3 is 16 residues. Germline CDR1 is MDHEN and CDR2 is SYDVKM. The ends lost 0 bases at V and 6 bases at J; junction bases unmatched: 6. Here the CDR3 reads CASSLWSGDRVQPQHF. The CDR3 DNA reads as TGTGCCAGCAGTTTATGGTCCGGGGACAGGGTTCAGCCCCAGCATTTT. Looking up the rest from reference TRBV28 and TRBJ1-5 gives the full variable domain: DVKVTQSSRYLVKRTGEKVFLECVQDMDHENMFWYRQDPGLGLRLIYFSYDVKMKEKGDIPEGYSVSREKKERFSLILESASTNQTSMYLCASSLWSGDRVQPQHFGDGTRLSIL.

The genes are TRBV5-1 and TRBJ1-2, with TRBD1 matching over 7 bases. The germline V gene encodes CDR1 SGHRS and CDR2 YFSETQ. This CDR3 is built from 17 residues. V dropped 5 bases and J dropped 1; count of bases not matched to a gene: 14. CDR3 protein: CASRPDRAQKLNYGYTF. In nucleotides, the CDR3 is TGCGCCAGCAGACCTGACAGGGCCCAAAAGCTTAACTATGGCTACACCTTC.

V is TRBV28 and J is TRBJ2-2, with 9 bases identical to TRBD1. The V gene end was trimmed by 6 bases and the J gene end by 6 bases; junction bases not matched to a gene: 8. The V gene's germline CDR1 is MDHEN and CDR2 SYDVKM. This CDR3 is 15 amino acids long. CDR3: CASSRQGVGPGELFF. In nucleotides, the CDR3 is TGTGCCAGCAGCAGACAGGGGGTTGGTCCCGGGGAGCTGTTTTTT.

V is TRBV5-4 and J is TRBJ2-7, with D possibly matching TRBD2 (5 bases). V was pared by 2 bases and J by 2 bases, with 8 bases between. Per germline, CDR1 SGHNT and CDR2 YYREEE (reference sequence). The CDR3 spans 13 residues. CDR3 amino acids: CASSLSGTYEQYF. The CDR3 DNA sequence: TGTGCCAGCAGCTTATCGGGGACCTACGAGCAGTACTTC.

The CDR3, as DNA: TGTGCCAGCTCCTCCCTGAGCGGGGAGCTGTTTTTT. Its protein is CASSSLSGELFF. The genes are TRBV18 and TRBJ2-2; D is undetermined. The CDR3 loop spans 12 amino acids. The germline CDR1 and CDR2 sequences are KGHSH and LQKENI. V lost 6 bases and J lost 7, with 9 bases in between. The whole variable domain, filled in from reference TRBV18 and TRBJ2-2, reads NAGVMQNPRHLVRRRGQEARLRCSPMKGHSHVYWYRQLPEEGLKFMVYLQKENIIDESGMPKERFSAEFPKEGPSILRIQQVVRGDSAAYFCASSSLSGELFFGEGSRLTVL.

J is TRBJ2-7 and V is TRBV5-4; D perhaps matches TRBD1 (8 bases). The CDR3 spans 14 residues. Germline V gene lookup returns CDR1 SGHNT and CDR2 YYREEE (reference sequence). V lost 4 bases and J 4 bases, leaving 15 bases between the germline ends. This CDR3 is CASSVTGGGYEQYF. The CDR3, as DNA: TGTGCCAGCAGCGTCACAGGGGGGGGATACGAGCAGTACTTC.

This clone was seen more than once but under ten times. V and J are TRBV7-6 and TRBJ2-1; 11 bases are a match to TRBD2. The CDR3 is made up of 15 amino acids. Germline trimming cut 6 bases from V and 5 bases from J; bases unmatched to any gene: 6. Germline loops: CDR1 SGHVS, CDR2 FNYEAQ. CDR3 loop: CASSRGTSGHNEQFF. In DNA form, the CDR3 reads TGTGCCAGCAGTCGTGGGACTAGCGGACACAATGAGCAGTTCTTC.

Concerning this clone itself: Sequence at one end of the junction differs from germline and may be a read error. DNA of the CDR3: TGTGCTAGCAGCTCCTCAGCGGGATGGAGCCAAGAGACCCAGTACTTC. It translates to CASSSSAGWSQETQYF. The chain is built from TRBV7-7 and TRBJ2-5; 7 nucleotides match TRBD2. Looked up from germline, CDR1 is SSHAT and CDR2 is FNYEAQ (reference sequence). The CDR3 consists of 16 residues.

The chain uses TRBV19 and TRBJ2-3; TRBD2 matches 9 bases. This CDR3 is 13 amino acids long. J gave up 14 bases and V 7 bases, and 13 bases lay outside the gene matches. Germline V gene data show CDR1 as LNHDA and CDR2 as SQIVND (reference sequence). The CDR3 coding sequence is TGTGCCAGTAACGAGCGGGGGGCCTCCGTAGGGTATTTT. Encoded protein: CASNERGASVGYF.

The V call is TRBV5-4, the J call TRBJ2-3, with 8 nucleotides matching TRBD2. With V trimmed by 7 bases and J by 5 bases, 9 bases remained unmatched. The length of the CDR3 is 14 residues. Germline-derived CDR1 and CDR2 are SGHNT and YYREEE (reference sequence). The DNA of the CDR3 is TGTGCCAGCGGCCCCCGGGGGGGCCAAGATACGCAGTATTTT. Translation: CASGPRGGQDTQYF.

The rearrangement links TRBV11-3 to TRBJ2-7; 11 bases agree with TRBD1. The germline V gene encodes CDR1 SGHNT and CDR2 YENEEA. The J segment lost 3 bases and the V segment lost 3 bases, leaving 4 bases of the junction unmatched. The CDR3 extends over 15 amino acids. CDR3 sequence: CASSLDRGPIYEQYF. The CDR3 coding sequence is TGTGCCAGCAGCTTGGACAGGGGGCCGATCTACGAGCAGTACTTC.

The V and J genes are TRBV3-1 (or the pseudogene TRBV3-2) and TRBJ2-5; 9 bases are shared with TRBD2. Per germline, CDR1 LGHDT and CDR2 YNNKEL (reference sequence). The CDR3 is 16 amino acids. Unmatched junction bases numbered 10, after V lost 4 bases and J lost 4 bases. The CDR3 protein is CASSLAGAQRGETQYF. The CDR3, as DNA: TGTGCCAGCAGCCTAGCGGGGGCCCAGAGGGGAGAGACCCAGTACTTC.

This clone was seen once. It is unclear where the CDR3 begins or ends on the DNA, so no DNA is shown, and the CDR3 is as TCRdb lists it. The CDR3 is CASSKVGTGNTGELFF. This chain links TRBV21-1 with TRBJ2-2; the table assigns TRBD1, which was not confirmed against the DNA. TRBV21-1 is annotated as a pseudogene. The CDR3 numbers 16 amino acids, ends counted.

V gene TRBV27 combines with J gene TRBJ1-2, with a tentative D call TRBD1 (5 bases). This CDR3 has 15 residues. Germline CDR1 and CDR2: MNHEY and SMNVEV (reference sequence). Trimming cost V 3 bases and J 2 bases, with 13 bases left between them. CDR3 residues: CASSLTQGVNYGYTF. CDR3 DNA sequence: TGTGCCAGCAGTTTGACCCAGGGTGTCAACTATGGCTACACCTTC.

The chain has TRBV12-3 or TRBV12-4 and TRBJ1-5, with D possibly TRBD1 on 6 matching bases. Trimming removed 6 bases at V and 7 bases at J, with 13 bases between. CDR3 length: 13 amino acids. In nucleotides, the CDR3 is TGTGCCAGCAGACAGGGATCACGGCAGCCCCAGCATTTT. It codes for CASRQGSRQPQHF.

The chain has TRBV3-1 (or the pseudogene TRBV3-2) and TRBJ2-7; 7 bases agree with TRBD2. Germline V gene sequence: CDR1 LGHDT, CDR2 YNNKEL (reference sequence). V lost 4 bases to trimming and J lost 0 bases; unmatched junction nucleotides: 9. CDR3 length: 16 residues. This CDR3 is CASSRRGGGSSYEQYF. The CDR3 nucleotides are TGTGCCAGCAGCCGAAGAGGCGGCGGGAGCTCCTACGAGCAGTACTTC.

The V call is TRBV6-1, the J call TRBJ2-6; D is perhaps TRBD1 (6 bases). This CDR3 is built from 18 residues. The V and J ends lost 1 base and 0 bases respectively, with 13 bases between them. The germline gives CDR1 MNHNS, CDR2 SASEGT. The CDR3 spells CASSEGGQLLSGANVLTF. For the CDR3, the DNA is TGTGCCAGCAGTGAAGGTGGACAGCTCCTCTCTGGGGCCAACGTCCTGACTTTC.

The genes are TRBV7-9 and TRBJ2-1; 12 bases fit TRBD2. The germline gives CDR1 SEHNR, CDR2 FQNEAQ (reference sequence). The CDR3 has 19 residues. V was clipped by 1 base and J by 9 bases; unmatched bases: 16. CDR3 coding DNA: TGTGCCAGCAGCTTAGGTAGACTAGCGGGAGAGGGAACAGGCAGTGAGCAGTTCTTC. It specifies CASSLGRLAGEGTGSEQFF.

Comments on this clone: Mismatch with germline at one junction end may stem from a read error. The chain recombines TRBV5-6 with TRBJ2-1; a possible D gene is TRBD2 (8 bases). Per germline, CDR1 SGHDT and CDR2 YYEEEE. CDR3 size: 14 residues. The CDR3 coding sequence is TGTGCCAGCAGATTGGGACTAGGGGGCCATGAGCAGTTCTTC. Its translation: CASRLGLGGHEQFF.

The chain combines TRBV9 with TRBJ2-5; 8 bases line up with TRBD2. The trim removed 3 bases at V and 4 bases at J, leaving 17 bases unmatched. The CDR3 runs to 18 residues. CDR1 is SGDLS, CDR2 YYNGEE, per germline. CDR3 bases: TGTGCCAGCAGCGCGGGGGGGGACCCGGGAAGGCCCGGAGAGACCCAGTACTTC. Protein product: CASSAGGDPGRPGETQYF.

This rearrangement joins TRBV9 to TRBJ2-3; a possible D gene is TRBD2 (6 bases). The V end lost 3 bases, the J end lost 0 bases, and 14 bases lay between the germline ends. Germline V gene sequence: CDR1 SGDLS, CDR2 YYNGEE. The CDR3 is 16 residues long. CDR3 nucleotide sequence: TGTGCCAGCAGCGCCAACCAGCGGGCTAGCACAGATACGCAGTATTTT. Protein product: CASSANQRASTDTQYF.

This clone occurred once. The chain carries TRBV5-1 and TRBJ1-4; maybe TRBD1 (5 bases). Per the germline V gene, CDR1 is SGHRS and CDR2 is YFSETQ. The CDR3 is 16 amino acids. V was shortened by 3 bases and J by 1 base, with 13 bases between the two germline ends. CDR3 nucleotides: TGCGCCAGCAGCTCGGCGGTCCAGGGAACTAATGAAAAACTGTTTTTT. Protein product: CASSSAVQGTNEKLFF.

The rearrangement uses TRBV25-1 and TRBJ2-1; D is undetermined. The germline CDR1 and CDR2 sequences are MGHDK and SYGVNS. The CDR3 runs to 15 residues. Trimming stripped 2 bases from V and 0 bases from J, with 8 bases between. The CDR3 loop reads CASSEKESSYNEQFF. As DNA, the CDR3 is TGTGCCAGCAGTGAAAAGGAGAGCTCCTACAATGAGCAGTTCTTC.

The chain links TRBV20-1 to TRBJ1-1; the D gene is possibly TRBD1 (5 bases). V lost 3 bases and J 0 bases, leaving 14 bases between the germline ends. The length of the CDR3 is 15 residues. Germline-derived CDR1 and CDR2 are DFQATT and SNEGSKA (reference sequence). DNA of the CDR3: TGCAGTGCTAGTTTCGGGGGTTTCATGAACACTGAAGCTTTCTTT. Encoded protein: CSASFGGFMNTEAFF.

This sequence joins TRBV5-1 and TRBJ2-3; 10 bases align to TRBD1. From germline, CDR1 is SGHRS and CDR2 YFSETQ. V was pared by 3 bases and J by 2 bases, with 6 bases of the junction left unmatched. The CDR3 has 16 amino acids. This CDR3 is CASSWTGGSSTDTQYF. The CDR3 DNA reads TGCGCCAGCAGCTGGACAGGGGGAAGTTCCACAGATACGCAGTATTTT.

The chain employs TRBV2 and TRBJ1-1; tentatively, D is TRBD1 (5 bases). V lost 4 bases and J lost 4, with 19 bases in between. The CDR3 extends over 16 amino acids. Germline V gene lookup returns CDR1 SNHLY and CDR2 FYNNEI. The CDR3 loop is CASSVRAAQMGTEAFF. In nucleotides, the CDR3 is TGTGCCAGCAGTGTCAGGGCAGCGCAGATGGGCACTGAAGCTTTCTTT.

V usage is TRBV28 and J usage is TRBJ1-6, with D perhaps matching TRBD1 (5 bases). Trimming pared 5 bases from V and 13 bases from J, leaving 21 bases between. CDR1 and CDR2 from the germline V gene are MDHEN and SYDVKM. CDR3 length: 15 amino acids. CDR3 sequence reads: CASSRGPNGHHPLHF. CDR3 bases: TGTGCCAGCAGTCGAGGACCGAACGGACATCATCCCCTCCACTTT.

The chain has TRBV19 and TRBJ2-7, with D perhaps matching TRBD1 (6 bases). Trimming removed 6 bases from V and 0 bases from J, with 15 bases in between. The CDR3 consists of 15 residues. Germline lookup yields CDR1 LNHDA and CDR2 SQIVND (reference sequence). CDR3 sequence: CASSLYRASSYEQYF. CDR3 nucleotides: TGTGCCAGTAGCCTATACAGGGCTAGCTCCTACGAGCAGTACTTC. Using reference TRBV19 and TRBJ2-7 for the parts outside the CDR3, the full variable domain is DGGITQSPKYLFRKEGQNVTLSCEQNLNHDAMYWYRQDPGQGLRLIYYSQIVNDFQKGDIAEGYSVSREKKESFPLTVTSAQKNPTAFYLCASSLYRASSYEQYFGPGTRLTVT.